This T cell receptor beta chain was recovered during a study of T cells after yellow fever vaccination. TCRdb reprocessed the 5' RACE reads with MiXCR, giving one entry per CDR3 protein. The top ten hold 11% to 15% of the sample, which has under 600,000 distinct CDR3 sequences, about 14% seen once. CDR1 and CDR2 from the germline V gene are LNHDA and SQIVND (reference sequence). The CDR3 is 18 amino acids. Trimming removed 0 bases from V and 2 bases from J, with 19 bases in between. The sequence was obtained from a young man who received the YFV17D yellow fever vaccine. The chain has TRBV19 and TRBJ1-2, with a weak D call TRBD1 (5 bases). Sequenced here: PBMCs, sampled on the day of the yellow fever booster vaccination. As DNA, the CDR3 is TGTGCCAGTAGTATAGAGGGGGTAGTTGGGACCAACAACTATGGCTACACCTTC. Protein: CASSIEGVVGTNNYGYTF.